This T cell receptor beta chain was identified during a study of regulatory T cells in long-lasting Graves disease. Whole-study findings and limits: Among samples with persistent disease, TRBV28, TRBJ1-2 and TRBJ2-5 were favored. With a small sample size, accuracy may have been reduced.

Arm-PCR with iRepertoire HTBI primers amplified the CDR3 regions for these TCR beta libraries. TCRdb fed the multiplex PCR reads into MiXCR, producing one record per CDR3 protein. This table holds around 470,000 distinct CDR3 sequences, 13% to 15% found once. With respect to this clonotype: Its antigen remains unidentified. A far larger clone is only one base removed, so a read error is likely.

The germline V and J ends were trimmed by 5 bases and 7 bases, with 27 bases remaining between them. The CDR3 length is 16 residues. In germline, CDR1 is DFQATT, CDR2 SNEGSKA (reference sequence). Sample time point: newly diagnosed GD, antithyroid drugs for less than 3 months. Extracted RNA from PBMCs served as the source of the TCR library. The same sample was also used in a study of T cells in Graves' hyperthyroidism and ophthalmopathy.

This clonotype was sampled from a woman between 50 and 59 years old with Graves disease. The sequencing here drew on peripheral blood mononuclear cells (PBMCs), taken at new diagnosis, from a patient treated with antithyroid drugs. This chain links TRBV20-1 with TRBJ2-7; tentative D call: TRBD2 (5 bases). Here the CDR3 reads CSAPTPLAVAYNEQYF. Written as DNA, the CDR3 is TGCAGTGCTCCCACCCCGCTAGCCGTTGCTTACAATGAGCAGTACTTC.